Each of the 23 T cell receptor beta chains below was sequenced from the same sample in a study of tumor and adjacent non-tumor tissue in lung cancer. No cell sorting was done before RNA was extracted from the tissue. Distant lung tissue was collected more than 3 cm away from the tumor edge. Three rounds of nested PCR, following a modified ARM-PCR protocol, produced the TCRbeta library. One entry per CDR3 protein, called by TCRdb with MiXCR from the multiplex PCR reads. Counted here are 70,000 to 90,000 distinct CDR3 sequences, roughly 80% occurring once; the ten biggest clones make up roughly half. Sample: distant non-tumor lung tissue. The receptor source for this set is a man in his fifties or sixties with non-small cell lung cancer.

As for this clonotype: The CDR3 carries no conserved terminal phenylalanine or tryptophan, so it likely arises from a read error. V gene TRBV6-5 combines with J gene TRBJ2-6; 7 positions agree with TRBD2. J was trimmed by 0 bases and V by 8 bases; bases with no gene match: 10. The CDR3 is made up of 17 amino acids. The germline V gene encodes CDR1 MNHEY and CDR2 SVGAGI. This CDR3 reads CASFLAGASSGANVLTY. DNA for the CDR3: TGTGCCAGCTTCCTTGCGGGAGCCAGCTCTGGGGCCAACGTCCTGACTTAC.

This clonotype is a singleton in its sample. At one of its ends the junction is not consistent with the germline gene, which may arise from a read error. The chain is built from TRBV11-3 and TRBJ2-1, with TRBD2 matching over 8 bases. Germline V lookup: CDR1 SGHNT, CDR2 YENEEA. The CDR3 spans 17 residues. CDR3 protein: CASNLDRQAGVGNEQLF. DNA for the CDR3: TGTGCCAGCAACTTAGATCGACAAGCGGGAGTAGGTAATGAGCAACTCTTC.

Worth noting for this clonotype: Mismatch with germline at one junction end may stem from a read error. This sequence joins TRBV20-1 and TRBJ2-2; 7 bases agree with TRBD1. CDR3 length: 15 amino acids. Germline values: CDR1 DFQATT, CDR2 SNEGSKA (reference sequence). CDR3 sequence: CNARPGQSITGELFF. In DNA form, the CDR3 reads TGCAATGCTAGACCGGGACAGAGTATCACCGGGGAGCTGTTTTTT.

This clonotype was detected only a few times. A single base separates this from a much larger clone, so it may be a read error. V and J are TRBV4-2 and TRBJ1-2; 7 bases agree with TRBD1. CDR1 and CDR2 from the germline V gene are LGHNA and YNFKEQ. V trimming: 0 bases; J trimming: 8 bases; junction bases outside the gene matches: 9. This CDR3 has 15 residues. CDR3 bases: TGTGCCAGCAGCCAAGAAAAACAGGGGATCCTCGGCTACACCTTC. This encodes CASSQEKQGILGYTF.

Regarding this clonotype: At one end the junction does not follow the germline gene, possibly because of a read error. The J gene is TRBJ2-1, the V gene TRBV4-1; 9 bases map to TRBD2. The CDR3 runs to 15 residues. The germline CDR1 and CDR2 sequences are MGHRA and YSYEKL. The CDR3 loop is CAISLVGGRAHEQFF. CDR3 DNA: TGCGCCATCAGCCTGGTGGGCGGGAGGGCCCATGAACAGTTCTTC.

The CDR3 here is CASRSYREAGELFF. CDR3 in DNA: TGTGCCAGCAGATCCTACAGGGAAGCCGGGGAGCTGTTTTTT. J is TRBJ2-2 and V is TRBV6-2 or TRBV6-3; D perhaps matches TRBD1 (6 bases). The V gene's germline CDR1 is MNHEY and CDR2 SVGEGT. V was clipped by 6 bases and J by 6 bases, with 14 bases between them. The CDR3 spans 14 residues.

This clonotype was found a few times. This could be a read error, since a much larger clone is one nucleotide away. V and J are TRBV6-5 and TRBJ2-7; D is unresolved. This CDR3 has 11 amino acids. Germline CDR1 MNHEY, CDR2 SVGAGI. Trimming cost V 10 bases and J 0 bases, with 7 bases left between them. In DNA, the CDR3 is TGTGCCACGTACAGCTCCTACGAGCAGTACTTC. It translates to CATYSSYEQYF.

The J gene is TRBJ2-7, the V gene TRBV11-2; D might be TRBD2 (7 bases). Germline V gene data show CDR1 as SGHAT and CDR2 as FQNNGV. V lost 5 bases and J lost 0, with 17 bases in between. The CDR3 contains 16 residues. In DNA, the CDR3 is TGTGCCAGCAGCCATGGGAGGGGGGTTCTCTCCTACGAGCAGTACTTC. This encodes CASSHGRGVLSYEQYF.

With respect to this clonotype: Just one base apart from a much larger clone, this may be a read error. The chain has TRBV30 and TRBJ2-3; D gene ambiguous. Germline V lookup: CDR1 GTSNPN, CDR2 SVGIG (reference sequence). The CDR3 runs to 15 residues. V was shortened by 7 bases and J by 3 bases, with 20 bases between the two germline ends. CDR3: CALTGLASETDTQYF. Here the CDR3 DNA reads TGTGCCTTGACGGGCCTGGCGTCGGAAACAGATACGCAGTATTTT.

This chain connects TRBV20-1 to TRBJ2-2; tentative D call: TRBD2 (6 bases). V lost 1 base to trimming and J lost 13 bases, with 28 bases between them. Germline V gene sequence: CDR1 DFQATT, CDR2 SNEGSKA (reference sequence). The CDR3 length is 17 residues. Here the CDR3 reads CSARASGGGSITGLLFF. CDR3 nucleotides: TGCAGTGCTAGAGCTTCGGGTGGGGGGAGCATCACCGGGTTGCTGTTTTTT.

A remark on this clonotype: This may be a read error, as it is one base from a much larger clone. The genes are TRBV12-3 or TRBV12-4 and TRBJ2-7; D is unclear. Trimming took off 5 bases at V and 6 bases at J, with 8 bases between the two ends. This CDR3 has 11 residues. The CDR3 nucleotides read TGTGCCAGCAGTAACCGATTCGAGCAGTACTTC. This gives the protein CASSNRFEQYF.

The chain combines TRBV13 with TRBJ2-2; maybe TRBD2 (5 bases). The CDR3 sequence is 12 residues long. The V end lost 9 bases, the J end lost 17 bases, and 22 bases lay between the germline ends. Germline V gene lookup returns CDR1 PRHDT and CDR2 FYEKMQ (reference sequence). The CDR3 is CASSRPTGVLFF. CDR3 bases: TGTGCCAGTAGCCGGCCGACCGGGGTGCTATTTTTT.

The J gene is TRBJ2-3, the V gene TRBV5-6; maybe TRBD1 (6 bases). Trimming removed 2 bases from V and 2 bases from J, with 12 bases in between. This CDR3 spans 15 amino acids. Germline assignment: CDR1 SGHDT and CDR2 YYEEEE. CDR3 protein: CASSLWSGVTDTQYF. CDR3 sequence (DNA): TGTGCCAGCAGCTTATGGTCAGGGGTCACAGATACGCAGTATTTT. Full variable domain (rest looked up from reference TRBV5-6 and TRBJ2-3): DAGVTQSPTHLIKTRGQQVTLRCSPKSGHDTVSWYQQALGQGPQFIFQYYEEEERQRGNFPDRFSGHQFPNYSSELNVNALLLGDSALYLCASSLWSGVTDTQYFGPGTRLTVL.

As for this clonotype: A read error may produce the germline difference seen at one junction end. DNA for the CDR3: TGTGCCTGGACTTCTAGGGGAAGGGCCCATGCCTACATCTTC. This encodes CAWTSRGRAHAYIF. V is TRBV30 and J is TRBJ1-2; perhaps TRBD1 as D (5 bases). CDR3 size: 14 residues. Per germline, CDR1 GTSNPN and CDR2 SVGIG (reference sequence).

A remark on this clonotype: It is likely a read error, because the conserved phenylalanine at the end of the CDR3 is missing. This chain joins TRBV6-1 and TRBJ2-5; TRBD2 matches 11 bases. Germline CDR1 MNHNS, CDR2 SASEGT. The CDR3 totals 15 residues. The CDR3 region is CANSEQTSGGKTQYS. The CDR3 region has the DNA TGTGCCAACAGTGAACAAACTAGCGGGGGTAAGACCCAGTACTCC.

The CDR3 nucleotides read TGTGCCAGCAGTTTTTCCCGTCAAGAGACCCAGTACTTC. Its protein is CASSFSRQETQYF. The chain combines TRBV5-6 with TRBJ2-5; unclear D gene. Germline V lookup: CDR1 SGHDT, CDR2 YYEEEE. This CDR3 has 13 amino acids. V was trimmed by 5 bases and J by 2 bases, leaving 10 bases between them.

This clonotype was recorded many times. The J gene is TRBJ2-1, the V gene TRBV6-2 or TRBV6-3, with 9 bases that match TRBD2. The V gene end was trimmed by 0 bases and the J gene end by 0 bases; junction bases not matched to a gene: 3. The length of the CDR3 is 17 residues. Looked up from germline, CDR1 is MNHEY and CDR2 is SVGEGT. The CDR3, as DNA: TGTGCCAGCAGTTACTCGGAGACTAGCGGCTCCTACAATGAGCAGTTCTTC. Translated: CASSYSETSGSYNEQFF.

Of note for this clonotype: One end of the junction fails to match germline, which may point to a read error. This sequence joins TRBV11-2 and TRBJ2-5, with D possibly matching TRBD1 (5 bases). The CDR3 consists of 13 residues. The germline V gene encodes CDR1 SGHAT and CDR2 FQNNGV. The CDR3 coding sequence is TGTGCTAACAGCTCTATAGGGGAAGAGACCCAGCACTTC. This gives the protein CANSSIGEETQHF.

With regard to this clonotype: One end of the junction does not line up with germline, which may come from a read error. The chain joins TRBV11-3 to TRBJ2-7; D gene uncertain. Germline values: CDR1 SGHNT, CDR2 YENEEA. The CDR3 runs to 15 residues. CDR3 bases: TGTGCCAGCAGCTATAGGTCAAGCCCTTCCTACGAGCGGTACTTC. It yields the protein CASSYRSSPSYERYF.

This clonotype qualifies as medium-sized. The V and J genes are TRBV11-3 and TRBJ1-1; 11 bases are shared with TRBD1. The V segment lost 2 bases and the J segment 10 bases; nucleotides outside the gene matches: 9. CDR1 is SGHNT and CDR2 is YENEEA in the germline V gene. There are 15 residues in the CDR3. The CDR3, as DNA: TGTGCCAGCAGCTTATCAGGACAGGGGGCCTATGGAGCTTTCTTT. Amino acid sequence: CASSLSGQGAYGAFF.

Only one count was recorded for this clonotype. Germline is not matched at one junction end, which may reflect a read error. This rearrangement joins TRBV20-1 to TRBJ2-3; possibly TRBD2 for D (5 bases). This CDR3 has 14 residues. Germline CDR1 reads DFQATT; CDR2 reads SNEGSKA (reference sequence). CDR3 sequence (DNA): TGCAGTCCTAGAGCGGCGGTCGGAACAGATAGGCAGTATTTT. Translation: CSPRAAVGTDRQYF.

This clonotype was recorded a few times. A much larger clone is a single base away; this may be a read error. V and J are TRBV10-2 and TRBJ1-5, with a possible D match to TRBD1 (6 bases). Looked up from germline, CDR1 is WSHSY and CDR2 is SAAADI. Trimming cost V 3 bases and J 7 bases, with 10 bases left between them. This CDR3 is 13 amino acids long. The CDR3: CASSEQGGQPQHF. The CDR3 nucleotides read TGCGCCAGCAGTGAACAGGGAGGCCAGCCCCAGCATTTT.

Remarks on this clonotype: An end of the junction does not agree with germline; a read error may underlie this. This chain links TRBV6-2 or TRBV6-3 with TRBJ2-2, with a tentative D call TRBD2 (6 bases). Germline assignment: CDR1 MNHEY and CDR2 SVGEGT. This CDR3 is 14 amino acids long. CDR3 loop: CTSWLSGNTGEQFF. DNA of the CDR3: TGTACCAGCTGGCTTAGCGGAAACACTGGGGAGCAGTTTTTT.